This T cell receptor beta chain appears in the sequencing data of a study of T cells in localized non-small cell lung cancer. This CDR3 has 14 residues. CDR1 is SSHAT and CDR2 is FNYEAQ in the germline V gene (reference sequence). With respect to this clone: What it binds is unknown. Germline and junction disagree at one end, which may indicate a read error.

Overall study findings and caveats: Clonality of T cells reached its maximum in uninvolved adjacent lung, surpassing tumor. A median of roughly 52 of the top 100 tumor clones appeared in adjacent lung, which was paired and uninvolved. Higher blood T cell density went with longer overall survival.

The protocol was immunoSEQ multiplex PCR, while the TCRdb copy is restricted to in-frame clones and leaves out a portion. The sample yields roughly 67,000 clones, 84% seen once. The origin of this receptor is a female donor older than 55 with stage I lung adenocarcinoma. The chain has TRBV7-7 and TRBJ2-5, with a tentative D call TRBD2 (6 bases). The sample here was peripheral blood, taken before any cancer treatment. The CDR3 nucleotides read TGTGCTAGCAGCCCTACCCCCGGAGGGGAGACCCAGTACTTC. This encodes CASSPTPGGETQYF.